This passage covers 4 T cell receptor beta chains from one sample sequenced in a study of T cells in Graves' hyperthyroidism and ophthalmopathy. RNA transcripts gave rise to amplified TCR beta CDR3 regions. HTBI primers were the set used in a first-round RT-PCR of the TCR CDR3. TCRdb re-derived calls from the multiplex PCR reads in MiXCR, one entry per CDR3 protein. The data contain hundreds of thousands of distinct CDR3 sequences, 13% to 15% of them singletons. Sequenced input: blood. Receptors were obtained from a woman between 18 and 29 years old with Graves' hyperthyroidism.

This clonotype has just a few counts. The chain is built from TRBV3-1 and TRBJ1-1, with no clear D. Germline CDR1 is LGHDT and CDR2 is YNNKEL (reference sequence). CDR3 length: 14 residues. The ends were cut back, 4 bases at V and 1 base at J, with 10 bases in the middle. The CDR3 DNA reads TGTGCCAGCAGCCGGGAGGCGAGGAACACTGAAGCTTTCTTT. It yields the protein CASSREARNTEAFF. The full variable domain, in which reference TRBV3-1 and TRBJ1-1 provide the parts outside the CDR3, is DTAVSQTPKYLVTQMGNDKSIKCEQNLGHDTMYWYKQDSKKFLKIMFSYNNKELIINETVPNRFSPKSPDKAHLNLHINSLELGDSAVYFCASSREARNTEAFFGQGTRLTVV.

This clonotype was seen at least ten times. The V call is TRBV30, the J call TRBJ2-7; D gene unclear. The germline gives CDR1 GTSNPN, CDR2 SVGIG (reference sequence). The CDR3 covers 13 residues. The V and J ends lost 5 bases and 0 bases respectively, with 11 bases between them. The CDR3 here is CAWGVRSSYEQYF. The CDR3 DNA sequence: TGTGCCTGGGGGGTCCGAAGCTCCTACGAGCAGTACTTC.

In this sample, this clonotype turned up many times. The chain carries TRBV6-1 and TRBJ2-1; 8 nucleotides match TRBD1. V trimming: 4 bases; J trimming: 2 bases; junction bases outside the gene matches: 4. This CDR3 spans 15 amino acids. Looked up from germline, CDR1 is MNHNS and CDR2 is SASEGT. CDR3 sequence (DNA): TGTGCCAGCAGTGCCGAGGGACAGGCCTACAATGAGCAGTTCTTC. Encoded protein: CASSAEGQAYNEQFF.

This clonotype has at least ten counts. The chain has TRBV7-2 and TRBJ2-1; D could derive from TRBD1 or TRBD2 (6 bases each). This CDR3 comprises 18 residues. CDR1 and CDR2 (germline): SGHTA, FQGNSA. Between the trimmed V and J ends, which lost 1 base and 1 base, there was a span of 17 bases. CDR3 sequence: CASSLEGGAGLSYNEQFF. The CDR3 DNA reads TGTGCCAGCAGCTTAGAGGGGGGCGCGGGATTATCCTACAATGAGCAGTTCTTC.